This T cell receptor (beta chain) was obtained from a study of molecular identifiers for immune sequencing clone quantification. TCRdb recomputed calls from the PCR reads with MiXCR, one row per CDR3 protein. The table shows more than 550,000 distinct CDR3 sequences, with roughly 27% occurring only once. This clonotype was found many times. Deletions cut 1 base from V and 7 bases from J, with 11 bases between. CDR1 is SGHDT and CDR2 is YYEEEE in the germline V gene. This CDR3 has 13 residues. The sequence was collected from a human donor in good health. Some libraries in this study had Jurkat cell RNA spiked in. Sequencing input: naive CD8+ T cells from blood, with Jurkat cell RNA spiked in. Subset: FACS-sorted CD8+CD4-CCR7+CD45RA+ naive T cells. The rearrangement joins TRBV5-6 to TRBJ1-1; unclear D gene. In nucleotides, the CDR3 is TGTGCCAGCAGCTTGCTGTCAGGATTTGAAGCTTTCTTT. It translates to CASSLLSGFEAFF.